The 14 T cell receptor beta chains presented below share a single source sample, sequenced in a study of shared clonotypes between healthy human individuals. Assay: immunoSEQ multiplex PCR; the TCRdb copy retains only in-frame clones and omits some. The sample holds 110,000 or so clones, around 73% seen once. Sequencing was carried out using memory CD8+ T cells sorted from blood. Subset specified: CD45RO+ cells pooled with CCR7-negative TemRA cells. The origin of the receptors is a woman younger than 45 in good health.

V gene TRBV5-1 combines with J gene TRBJ2-3; D is undetermined. Germline V gene sequence: CDR1 SGHRS, CDR2 YFSETQ. The ends were cut back, 3 bases at V and 0 bases at J, with 8 bases in the middle. This CDR3 is built from 14 residues. CDR3: CASSSRSSTDTQYF. The CDR3 DNA is TGCGCCAGCAGCTCCAGGAGTAGCACAGATACGCAGTATTTT.

V gene TRBV9 combines with J gene TRBJ2-7, with D perhaps TRBD2 (6 bases). Germline V gives CDR1 SGDLS, CDR2 YYNGEE. Trimming removed 0 bases at V and 3 bases at J, with 10 bases between. The CDR3 sequence is 14 residues long. The CDR3 nucleotides read TGTGCCAGCAGCGTAGCTTGGGGGGACTACGAGCAGTACTTC. Protein sequence: CASSVAWGDYEQYF.

This sequence joins TRBV7-6 and TRBJ2-6; 8 nucleotides match TRBD2. The V and J ends lost 2 bases and 5 bases, in that order; junction bases with no gene match: 8. Per germline, CDR1 SGHVS and CDR2 FNYEAQ. The CDR3 runs to 17 residues. In DNA form, the CDR3 reads TGTGCCAGCAGCTTAAGGAGTAGCGGGGACAGGGCCAACGTCCTGACTTTC. It is translated as CASSLRSSGDRANVLTF.

The chain employs TRBV27 and TRBJ2-7; D gene ambiguous. Trimming pared 2 bases from V and 7 bases from J, leaving 15 bases between. Germline V CDR1 and CDR2: MNHEY, SMNVEV (reference sequence). CDR3 length equals 14 residues. This chain's CDR3 is CASSLRWIMGEQYF. CDR3 nucleotides: TGTGCCAGCAGTTTAAGGTGGATTATGGGGGAGCAGTACTTC.

The chain combines TRBV7-3 with TRBJ1-1; D unclear. This CDR3 spans 13 amino acids. Germline CDR1 SGHTA, CDR2 FQGTGA. Between the trimmed V and J ends, which lost 2 bases and 5 bases, there was a span of 9 bases. CDR3 amino acids: CASSLFRETEAFF. Here the CDR3 DNA reads TGTGCCAGCAGCTTATTTCGGGAAACTGAAGCTTTCTTT. Looking up the rest from reference TRBV7-3 and TRBJ1-1 gives the full variable domain: GAGVSQTPSNKVTEKGKYVELRCDPISGHTALYWYRQSLGQGPEFLIYFQGTGAADDSGLPNDRFFAVRPEGSVSTLKIQRTERGDSAVYLCASSLFRETEAFFGQGTRLTVV.

The chain couples TRBV6-5 to TRBJ2-7; D might be TRBD2 (8 bases). Per germline, CDR1 MNHEY and CDR2 SVGAGI. Trimming left V 10 bases short and J 7 bases short, with 20 bases between. CDR3 length: 13 amino acids. As DNA, the CDR3 is TGTGCCACAGGGGGTAGCGGGATGAGTGAGCAGTACTTC. It codes for CATGGSGMSEQYF.

The chain links TRBV5-6 to TRBJ2-7, with 10 bases lining up with TRBD2. Germline loops: CDR1 SGHDT, CDR2 YYEEEE. This CDR3 is 14 amino acids long. V was clipped by 4 bases and J by 5 bases; unmatched bases: 6. The DNA of the CDR3 is TGTGCCAGCAGCCGGAGGCTAGCGGGAGACGAGCAGTACTTC. This codes for CASSRRLAGDEQYF.

This rearrangement joins TRBV5-1 to TRBJ1-5; no definite D call. Trimming took 0 bases from V and 1 from J, leaving 5 bases between them. Germline V gene data show CDR1 as SGHRS and CDR2 as YFSETQ. The CDR3 covers 14 residues. CDR3 loop: CASSLDGSNQPQHF. The CDR3 DNA follows: TGCGCCAGCAGCTTGGACGGGAGCAATCAGCCCCAGCATTTT.

This chain connects TRBV7-6 to TRBJ2-2, with a possible D match to TRBD1 (6 bases). This CDR3 has 15 residues. Trimming took 1 base from V and 7 from J, leaving 13 bases between them. CDR1 is SGHVS and CDR2 is FNYEAQ in the germline V gene. CDR3 residues: CASSLEWGLGGELFF. As DNA, the CDR3 is TGTGCCAGCAGCTTAGAATGGGGGCTGGGCGGGGAGCTGTTTTTT.

J is TRBJ1-1 and V is TRBV11-3; D unresolved. The ends were cut back, 6 bases at V and 1 base at J, with 9 bases in the middle. Germline CDR1 SGHNT, CDR2 YENEEA. This CDR3 is 13 amino acids long. CDR3 loop: CASSFVENTEAFF. The CDR3 bases are TGTGCCAGCAGTTTTGTAGAGAACACTGAAGCTTTCTTT.

This clone has a single count. The chain recombines TRBV9 with TRBJ2-3; D possibly matches TRBD1 or TRBD2 (5 bases each). Germline CDR1 and CDR2: SGDLS and YYNGEE. The CDR3 has 15 amino acids. V lost 4 bases and J 0 bases, leaving 12 bases between the germline ends. Written as DNA, the CDR3 is TGTGCCAGCAGCCACTGGGGGTCTAGCACAGATACGCAGTATTTT. Translating it yields CASSHWGSSTDTQYF.

The genes are TRBV9 and TRBJ2-7; no reliable D call. CDR3 size: 14 residues. The V gene lost 4 bases and the J gene lost 0 bases, with 11 bases spanning the gap. Germline V gene sequence: CDR1 SGDLS, CDR2 YYNGEE. The DNA for the CDR3 is TGTGCCAGCAGCCCAGCCGCAGCCTCCTACGAGCAGTACTTC. Encoded protein: CASSPAAASYEQYF.

This clone was seen once. The V call is TRBV18, the J call TRBJ1-1; the D gene is possibly TRBD1 (5 bases). This CDR3 region has 15 residues. The ends were cut back, 5 bases at V and 1 base at J, with 14 bases in the middle. Germline V gene lookup returns CDR1 KGHSH and CDR2 LQKENI. CDR3 nucleotides: TGTGCCAGCTCAATTTCAGGGTCCCCGAACACTGAAGCTTTCTTT. Its protein product is CASSISGSPNTEAFF.

The J gene is TRBJ2-2, the V gene TRBV5-1; 10 bases are a match to TRBD2. The CDR3 totals 16 residues. The germline CDR1 and CDR2 sequences are SGHRS and YFSETQ. V dropped 4 bases and J dropped 7; count of bases not matched to a gene: 10. CDR3 coding DNA: TGCGCCAGCAGCCCCTCGACTAGCGGGCTAGGCGGGGAGCTGTTTTTT. This gives the protein CASSPSTSGLGGELFF.